Listed below are T cell receptor beta chains from one sample, sequenced in a study of T cell responses to AZD1222 COVID-19 vaccine. The table came from immunoSEQ multiplex PCR; TCRdb's copy has only in-frame clones and leaves some out. This table has about 110,000 clones, around 94% appearing once. The source material was peripheral blood, sampled on day 0 of AZD1222 vaccination. Receptors originate from an adult in good health. CDR3s include the opening cysteine and the closing phenylalanine or tryptophan. A D gene is named only where the DNA matches it firmly. Clone size, where shown, is once, few, many, or a class for clones that have expanded.

d_call	v_call	clone_size	j_call	cdr3_length	cdr3_aa	cdr3_nt
.	TRBV20-1	.	TRBJ2-3	13	CSASTLASDTQYF	TGCAGTGCTAGTACGCTAGCGTCAGATACGCAGTATTTT
.	TRBV6-1	.	TRBJ2-7	13	CASSEWGLNEQYF	TGTGCCAGCAGTGAATGGGGGCTCAACGAGCAGTACTTC
TRBD1	TRBV2	.	TRBJ1-2	16	CASIPSLDRANYGYTF	TGTGCCAGCATCCCCTCCCTGGACAGGGCCAACTATGGCTACACCTTC
.	TRBV11-3	.	TRBJ2-3	14	CASSRGLNTDTQYF	TGTGCCAGCAGCCGGGGACTCAACACAGATACGCAGTATTTT
.	TRBV2	once	TRBJ2-1	12	CASRDPGREQFF	TGTGCCAGCAGGGATCCGGGGAGGGAGCAGTTCTTC
TRBD1	TRBV29-1	.	TRBJ2-3	14	CSGDPGQGSDTQYF	TGCAGCGGGGATCCGGGACAGGGCTCAGATACGCAGTATTTT
TRBD1	TRBV2	.	TRBJ1-2	17	CASSEQAPGGAGYGYTF	TGTGCCAGCAGTGAACAAGCTCCAGGGGGCGCGGGCTATGGCTACACCTTC
TRBD2	TRBV6-1	.	TRBJ2-7	15	CASSEVAGETYEQYF	TGTGCCAGCAGTGAAGTAGCGGGAGAGACGTACGAGCAGTACTTC
.	TRBV7-6	once	TRBJ1-5	16	CASSLRSGPSNQPQHF	TGTGCCAGCAGCTTAAGATCAGGGCCTAGCAATCAGCCCCAGCATTTT
.	TRBV7-9	.	TRBJ2-5	15	CASSLGRTGGETQYF	TGTGCCAGCAGCTTAGGCCGGACTGGGGGAGAGACCCAGTACTTC
TRBD2	TRBV18	.	TRBJ2-7	15	CASSPLSREGDEQYF	TGTGCCAGCTCACCACTGTCAAGGGAGGGCGACGAGCAGTACTTC
.	TRBV19	.	TRBJ1-2	15	CASSLGPTTNYGYTF	TGTGCCAGTAGTTTGGGACCTACAACAAACTATGGCTACACCTTC
TRBD2	TRBV2	.	TRBJ2-5	18	CASSESGELAGGQETQYF	TGTGCCAGCAGTGAAAGTGGCGAGCTAGCGGGGGGGCAGGAGACCCAGTACTTC
.	TRBV19	.	TRBJ2-3	14	CASSSDSNTDTQYF	TGTGCCAGTAGTTCCGACAGTAACACAGATACGCAGTATTTT
.	TRBV6-5	.	TRBJ1-3	16	CASSYSGGSSGNTIYF	TGTGCCAGCAGTTACTCCGGGGGGAGCTCTGGAAACACCATATATTTT
.	TRBV19	.	TRBJ1-1	16	CASKGTQVSQGTEAFF	TGTGCCAGTAAGGGGACACAGGTTTCGCAGGGGACTGAAGCTTTCTTT
.	TRBV28	once	TRBJ1-1	13	CASLYRDSRGAFF	TGTGCCAGCTTATACCGGGACTCAAGGGGAGCTTTCTTT
.	TRBV28	once	TRBJ2-1	12	CASSVLSNEQFF	TGTGCCAGCAGCGTACTGTCGAATGAGCAGTTCTTC
.	TRBV6-1	.	TRBJ1-2	14	CASSEASWVYGYTF	TGTGCCAGCAGTGAAGCGTCCTGGGTCTATGGCTACACCTTC
TRBD1	TRBV28	few	TRBJ2-2	15	CASSSGQGATGELFF	TGTGCCAGCAGTTCCGGACAGGGGGCCACCGGGGAGCTGTTTTTT
.	TRBV6-2/TRBV6-3	.	TRBJ2-2	14	CASSLRSAAGELFF	TGTGCCAGCAGTTTAAGGTCGGCTGCCGGGGAGCTGTTTTTT
.	TRBV6-5	.	TRBJ1-2	15	CASSYEASGVYGYTF	TGTGCCAGCAGTTACGAAGCGTCTGGGGTCTATGGCTACACCTTC
TRBD1	TRBV19	once	TRBJ1-1	14	CASSHWTGRTEAFF	TGTGCCAGTAGTCATTGGACAGGGAGGACTGAAGCTTTCTTT
.	TRBV4-3	.	TRBJ2-7	17	CASSRGHTGISSYEQYF	TGCGCCAGCAGCCGCGGCCACACCGGCATCAGCTCCTACGAGCAGTACTTC
.	TRBV7-9	.	TRBJ1-1	15	CASSQEQGVHTEAFF	TGTGCCAGCAGCCAGGAACAGGGTGTGCACACTGAAGCTTTCTTT
TRBD1	TRBV7-2	.	TRBJ1-5	14	CASSLTGDNQPQHF	TGTGCCAGCAGCTTAACAGGGGATAATCAGCCCCAGCATTTT
TRBD1	TRBV18	.	TRBJ1-2	13	CASSEGGLRGYTF	TGTGCCAGCTCTGAAGGGGGCCTGCGGGGCTACACCTTC
TRBD2	TRBV7-2	.	TRBJ2-3	15	CASSLSGSRTDTQYF	TGTGCCAGCAGCCTTAGCGGGAGTAGGACAGATACGCAGTATTTT
.	TRBV5-4	.	TRBJ1-6	15	CASSPGRGLGSPLHF	TGTGCCAGCAGCCCGGGGCGGGGCCTCGGTTCACCCCTCCACTTT
.	TRBV5-4	.	TRBJ2-5	15	CASSLIGARQETQYF	TGTGCCAGCAGCTTGATCGGGGCCCGTCAAGAGACCCAGTACTTC
.	TRBV11-3	.	TRBJ1-1	12	CASSLTGTEAFF	TGTGCCAGCAGCTTAACGGGCACTGAAGCTTTCTTT
TRBD2	TRBV5-1	.	TRBJ2-1	22	CASSPGLAGGPVIEPSYNEQFF	TGCGCCAGCAGCCCGGGACTAGCGGGAGGGCCCGTCATTGAACCCTCCTACAATGAGCAGTTCTTC